These 32 T cell receptor beta chains were all obtained from the same sample, sequenced in a study of shared clonotypes between healthy human individuals. Assay used: immunoSEQ multiplex PCR; TCRdb lists only in-frame clones, some missing. Of roughly 1,000,000 clones listed, approximately 78% are singletons. Sequences were obtained from memory CD4+ T cells from PBMCs. Indicated subset: CD45RA-negative fraction. These receptors were obtained from a young man in good health. Some clones in this sample may be carry-over from other donors' samples.

CDR3 sequence: CASSLDLTSSYNEQFF. CDR3 DNA sequence: TGTGCCAGCAGCTTGGACCTTACTTCATCCTACAATGAGCAGTTCTTC. This chain joins TRBV5-4 and TRBJ2-1, with D unclear. Deletions cut 0 bases from V and 1 base from J, with 11 bases between. CDR3 length equals 16 residues. The germline gives CDR1 SGHNT, CDR2 YYREEE (reference sequence).

V is TRBV19 and J is TRBJ2-3; 12 bases map to TRBD2. This CDR3 is 16 amino acids long. CDR1 is LNHDA, CDR2 SQIVND, per germline (reference sequence). V was pared by 7 bases and J by 0 bases, with 5 bases of the junction left unmatched. The CDR3 DNA reads as TGTGCCAGTAAGAGACTAGCGGGGGCTAGCACAGATACGCAGTATTTT. Translated: CASKRLAGASTDTQYF.

This chain uses TRBV6-5 with TRBJ1-1; unclear D gene. The CDR3 totals 13 residues. Looked up from germline, CDR1 is MNHEY and CDR2 is SVGAGI. V lost 5 bases and J 1 base, leaving 8 bases between the germline ends. The CDR3 is CASSVTQNTEAFF. The CDR3 DNA is TGTGCCAGCAGTGTTACACAGAACACTGAAGCTTTCTTT.

The chain joins TRBV6-5 to TRBJ2-7, with 7 bases matching TRBD2. The CDR3 covers 15 residues. The germline gives CDR1 MNHEY, CDR2 SVGAGI. V trimming: 0 bases; J trimming: 1 base; junction bases outside the gene matches: 3. The CDR3 bases are TGTGCCAGCAGTTACTCCCTCGGGAGGTCCTACGAGCAGTACTTC. This sequence encodes CASSYSLGRSYEQYF.

The table lists this clone with many counts. The J gene is TRBJ2-7, the V gene TRBV29-1; 14 bases match TRBD2. The J segment lost 2 bases and the V segment lost 4 bases, leaving 4 bases of the junction unmatched. This CDR3 spans 15 amino acids. Germline CDR1 SQVTM, CDR2 ANQGSEA. CDR3 region: CSVVPGLAGAYEQYF. CDR3 sequence (DNA): TGCAGCGTTGTCCCGGGACTAGCGGGAGCCTACGAGCAGTACTTC.

The genes are TRBV7-9 and TRBJ2-5; tentative D call: TRBD2 (5 bases). Germline CDR1 and CDR2: SEHNR and FQNEAQ (reference sequence). V was trimmed by 1 base and J by 9 bases, leaving 15 bases between them. The CDR3 is 14 amino acids. This CDR3 is CASSLVPGVGAQYF. The CDR3 DNA follows: TGTGCCAGCAGCTTAGTTCCCGGGGTTGGGGCCCAGTACTTC.

This chain links TRBV7-9 with TRBJ2-5, with D perhaps TRBD1 (5 bases). Germline V gene data show CDR1 as SEHNR and CDR2 as FQNEAQ (reference sequence). This CDR3 is built from 14 residues. V was cut by 2 bases and J by 5 bases, with 12 bases left in between. The CDR3 region has the DNA TGTGCCAGCAGCTTAAACGCAGGGCACGAGACCCAGTACTTC. As protein: CASSLNAGHETQYF.

The chain links TRBV18 to TRBJ2-7, with TRBD1 identical over 7 bases. Trimming removed 2 bases from V and 6 bases from J; junction bases left unmatched: 7. Germline CDR1 reads KGHSH; CDR2 reads LQKENI. The CDR3 has 14 amino acids. This CDR3 is CASSPTGDSPEQYF. For the CDR3, the DNA is TGTGCCAGCTCACCAACCGGGGACAGCCCCGAGCAGTACTTC.

This clone appeared many times. The genes are TRBV6-1 and TRBJ2-7; perhaps TRBD1 as D (6 bases). CDR1 MNHNS and CDR2 SASEGT come from the germline V gene. The CDR3 is 14 amino acids. V was trimmed by 5 bases and J by 2 bases, leaving 13 bases between them. CDR3 sequence (DNA): TGTGCCAGCAGTTCAATTCAGGGGACCTACGAGCAGTACTTC. Encoded protein: CASSSIQGTYEQYF.

The chain recombines TRBV29-1 with TRBJ2-1; D is possibly TRBD2 (5 bases). V lost 1 base to trimming and J lost 4 bases, with 17 bases between them. The CDR3 spans 16 residues. CDR1 SQVTM and CDR2 ANQGSEA come from the germline V gene. The DNA of the CDR3 is TGCAGCGTTGAAGGACGAACGGAGAGGGATTACAATGAGCAGTTCTTC. This encodes CSVEGRTERDYNEQFF.

A remark on this clone: This may stem from a read error, because a much larger clone lies one nucleotide away. The V call is TRBV5-1, the J call TRBJ1-2; 9 bases line up with TRBD1. The germline CDR1 and CDR2 sequences are SGHRS and YFSETQ. The length of the CDR3 is 15 residues. The CDR3 region is CASSNRGQGSYDYTF. Here the CDR3 DNA reads TGCGCCAGCAGCAACCGTGGACAGGGGAGCTATGACTACACCTTC.

The chain couples TRBV9 to TRBJ1-2; 7 nucleotides agree with TRBD1. V gave up 0 bases and J gave up 8 bases; unmatched junction bases: 1. Germline CDR1 is SGDLS and CDR2 is YYNGEE. This CDR3 is 12 amino acids long. The CDR3 region is CASSVVGGGYTF. In DNA, the CDR3 is TGTGCCAGCAGCGTAGTAGGGGGCGGCTACACCTTC.

A word on this clone: This CDR3 is also generated by other DNA sequences in the sample. V usage is TRBV27 and J usage is TRBJ1-5; D is possibly TRBD1 (5 bases). The CDR3 has 15 amino acids. Germline-derived CDR1 and CDR2 are MNHEY and SMNVEV (reference sequence). V dropped 2 bases and J dropped 1 base, with 9 bases sitting between them. The CDR3 DNA follows: TGTGCCAGCAGTTTAAACGGGGGGAGCAATCAGCCCCAGCATTTT. Protein sequence: CASSLNGGSNQPQHF.

The J gene is TRBJ2-2, the V gene TRBV6-4; D is unresolved. The CDR3 consists of 17 residues. The V and J ends lost 5 bases and 4 bases respectively, with 20 bases between them. The germline V gene has CDR1 MRHNA and CDR2 SNTAGT. In DNA form, the CDR3 reads TGTGCCAGCAGTCGGACCGTCCCCATTATCGGCACCGGGGAGCTGTTTTTT. Translation gives CASSRTVPIIGTGELFF.

The count of this clone is one. The CDR3 protein is CAISQGADEKLFF. The CDR3 DNA is TGTGCCATCAGTCAGGGAGCAGATGAAAAACTGTTTTTT. The gene calls are TRBV10-3 and TRBJ1-4; perhaps TRBD1 as D (5 bases). Germline V gene lookup returns CDR1 ENHRY and CDR2 SYGVKD. CDR3 length equals 13 residues. The V and J ends lost 5 bases and 6 bases respectively, with 10 bases between them.

V and J are TRBV4-2 and TRBJ2-6; a weak D match, TRBD1 (5 bases). Germline CDR1 is LGHNA and CDR2 is YNFKEQ. This CDR3 has 16 amino acids. Trimming cost V 2 bases and J 0 bases, with 8 bases left between them. The CDR3 loop reads CASSQKTASGANVLTF. CDR3 DNA: TGTGCCAGCAGCCAAAAGACAGCCTCTGGGGCCAACGTCCTGACTTTC.

A remark on this clone: In the same sample, other DNA sequences code for this CDR3. The V gene is TRBV27, the J gene TRBJ2-7, with 12 bases that match TRBD2. CDR1 is MNHEY, CDR2 SMNVEV, per germline (reference sequence). The CDR3 covers 15 residues. Trimming at V came to 3 bases and at J to 3 bases, leaving 3 bases not matched to a gene. The CDR3 region is CASSFLAGGGYEQYF. Written as DNA, the CDR3 is TGTGCCAGCAGTTTCCTAGCGGGAGGGGGCTACGAGCAGTACTTC.

This chain connects TRBV6-6 to TRBJ1-1; D remains ambiguous. Trimming took off 0 bases at V and 4 bases at J, with 12 bases between the two ends. This CDR3 contains 15 residues. Germline V gives CDR1 MNHNY, CDR2 SVGAGI (reference sequence). The CDR3 sequence: CASSYSREGSTEAFF. CDR3 DNA sequence: TGTGCCAGCAGTTACTCGAGGGAGGGCAGCACTGAAGCTTTCTTT.

The chain combines TRBV30 with TRBJ1-1; no clear D gene. Germline V gene data show CDR1 as GTSNPN and CDR2 as SVGIG (reference sequence). CDR3 length equals 14 residues. Trimming removed 6 bases from V and 0 bases from J, with 14 bases in between. The CDR3 DNA is TGTGCCTGCCACGGGCGCAACATGAACACTGAAGCTTTCTTT. Amino acid sequence: CACHGRNMNTEAFF.

The chain links TRBV5-5 to TRBJ2-7; weak D call: TRBD1 (5 bases). The CDR3 has 15 amino acids. The germline V and J ends were trimmed by 0 bases and 0 bases, with 10 bases remaining between them. The germline gives CDR1 SGHKS, CDR2 YYEKEE (reference sequence). The CDR3 sequence is CASSLEAGLSYEQYF. CDR3 coding DNA: TGTGCCAGCAGCTTGGAGGCAGGGCTCTCCTACGAGCAGTACTTC.

This clone was observed a few times. J is TRBJ2-5 and V is TRBV9, with TRBD1 as a possible D gene (6 bases). Trimming took off 3 bases at V and 11 bases at J, with 20 bases between the two ends. The CDR3 consists of 14 residues. CDR1 SGDLS and CDR2 YYNGEE come from the germline V gene. CDR3 sequence: CASSATTGRGEQYF. The CDR3 DNA reads as TGTGCCAGCAGCGCCACGACAGGTCGAGGTGAGCAGTACTTC.

The V call is TRBV29-1, the J call TRBJ1-1; D is undetermined. Germline V gives CDR1 SQVTM, CDR2 ANQGSEA. The CDR3 is 13 amino acids. V was shortened by 8 bases and J by 6 bases, with 19 bases between the two germline ends. CDR3 amino acids: CSTVRTPRAEAFF. CDR3 coding DNA: TGCAGCACAGTCAGGACCCCCCGCGCTGAAGCTTTCTTT.

This chain joins TRBV10-3 and TRBJ2-7; TRBD2 matches 12 bases. J was trimmed by 1 base and V by 2 bases; bases with no gene match: 15. The germline CDR1 and CDR2 sequences are ENHRY and SYGVKD. CDR3 size: 20 residues. CDR3: CAISEGGQGTSGSSSYEQYF. The DNA for the CDR3 is TGTGCCATCAGTGAGGGAGGGCAAGGGACTAGCGGGTCCTCATCCTACGAGCAGTACTTC.

This clone is a singleton in its sample. The chain uses TRBV28 and TRBJ2-4; unclear D gene. Trimming took off 4 bases at V and 6 bases at J, with 13 bases between the two ends. This CDR3 region has 14 residues. Germline V CDR1 and CDR2: MDHEN, SYDVKM. Written as DNA, the CDR3 is TGTGCCAGCAGTTCCCCCTCAGGCAGAAACATTCAGTACTTC. Translating gives CASSSPSGRNIQYF. Drawing the rest from reference TRBV28 and TRBJ2-4, the complete variable domain is DVKVTQSSRYLVKRTGEKVFLECVQDMDHENMFWYRQDPGLGLRLIYFSYDVKMKEKGDIPEGYSVSREKKERFSLILESASTNQTSMYLCASSSPSGRNIQYFGAGTRLSVL.

This chain uses TRBV14 with TRBJ2-7; D is undetermined. Trimming removed 1 base at V and 1 base at J, with 5 bases between. The CDR3 totals 13 residues. The germline gives CDR1 SGHDN, CDR2 FVKESK. The CDR3: CASSQGLSYEQYF. CDR3 sequence (DNA): TGTGCCAGCAGCCAAGGTCTATCCTACGAGCAGTACTTC.

This chain uses TRBV4-2 with TRBJ2-5; 9 bases match TRBD1. The ends lost 1 base at V and 8 bases at J; junction bases unmatched: 11. CDR3 size: 16 residues. Germline CDR1 LGHNA, CDR2 YNFKEQ. The CDR3 loop is CASSQAVGTGTPTQYF. CDR3 bases: TGTGCCAGCAGCCAAGCGGTTGGGACAGGGACGCCAACCCAGTACTTC.

This clone has at least ten counts. This chain joins TRBV27 and TRBJ2-1; 9 positions agree with TRBD2. CDR1 and CDR2 from the germline V gene are MNHEY and SMNVEV (reference sequence). The CDR3 totals 16 residues. Losses at the gene ends were 6 bases for V and 6 bases for J; bases not matched to a gene: 12. The CDR3 reads CASRRGSGLAFNEQFF. The CDR3 nucleotides are TGTGCCAGCAGGCGGGGGTCTGGACTAGCGTTCAATGAGCAGTTCTTC.

The V gene is TRBV29-1, the J gene TRBJ2-1, with D unresolved. CDR3 length: 12 amino acids. Trimming cost V 5 bases and J 4 bases, with 9 bases left between them. From germline, CDR1 is SQVTM and CDR2 ANQGSEA. The CDR3 here is CSVFATYNEQFF. CDR3 sequence (DNA): TGCAGCGTTTTTGCGACTTACAATGAGCAGTTCTTC.

A word on this clone: This same CDR3 is encoded by further DNA sequences in the sample. DNA for the CDR3: TGTGCCAGCCGAGGACAGGGGGCTTACGAGCAGTACTTC. Translation: CASRGQGAYEQYF. V is TRBV6-1 and J is TRBJ2-7; 11 nucleotides line up with TRBD1. The CDR3 totals 13 residues. The germline gives CDR1 MNHNS, CDR2 SASEGT. V trimming: 8 bases; J trimming: 4 bases; junction bases outside the gene matches: 4.

J is TRBJ1-4 and V is TRBV7-7; 9 bases line up with TRBD1. The length of the CDR3 is 13 residues. The V and J ends lost 10 bases and 8 bases, in that order; junction bases with no gene match: 8. Germline V gene sequence: CDR1 SSHAT, CDR2 FNYEAQ (reference sequence). The CDR3 protein is CAIRDREGEKLFF. The CDR3 coding sequence is TGTGCCATTAGGGACAGGGAAGGAGAAAAACTGTTTTTT.

J is TRBJ2-1 and V is TRBV5-8, with 8 bases aligning to TRBD2. CDR1 is SGHTS, CDR2 YDEGEE, per germline. The CDR3 extends over 14 amino acids. V lost 2 bases to trimming and J lost 10 bases; unmatched junction nucleotides: 8. CDR3 nucleotides: TGTGCCAGCAGCTTAGCGGGAGTGACTAGAGAGCAGTTCTTC. This encodes CASSLAGVTREQFF.

Turning to this clone: In the same sample, other DNA sequences code for this CDR3. J is TRBJ1-5 and V is TRBV6-5; D unclear. V lost 3 bases and J 0 bases, leaving 3 bases between the germline ends. The CDR3 has 13 amino acids. CDR1 is MNHEY and CDR2 is SVGAGI in the germline V gene. The CDR3 region is CASSYDSNQPQHF. As DNA, the CDR3 is TGTGCCAGCAGTTATGATAGCAATCAGCCCCAGCATTTT.